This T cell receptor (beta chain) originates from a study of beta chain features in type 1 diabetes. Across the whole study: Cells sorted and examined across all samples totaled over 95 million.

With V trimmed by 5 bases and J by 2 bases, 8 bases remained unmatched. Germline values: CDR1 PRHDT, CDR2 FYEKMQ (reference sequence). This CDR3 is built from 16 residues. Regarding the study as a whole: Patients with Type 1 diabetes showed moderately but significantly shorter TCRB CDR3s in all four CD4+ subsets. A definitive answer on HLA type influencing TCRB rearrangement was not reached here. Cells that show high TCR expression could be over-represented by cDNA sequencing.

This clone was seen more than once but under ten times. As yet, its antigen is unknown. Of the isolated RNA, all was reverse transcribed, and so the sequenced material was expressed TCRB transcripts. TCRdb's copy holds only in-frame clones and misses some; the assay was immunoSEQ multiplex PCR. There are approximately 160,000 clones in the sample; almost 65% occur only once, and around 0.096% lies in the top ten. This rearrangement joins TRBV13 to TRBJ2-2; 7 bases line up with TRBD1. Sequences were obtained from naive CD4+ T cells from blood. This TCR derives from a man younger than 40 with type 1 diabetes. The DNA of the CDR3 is TGTGCCAGCAGCATCAGACAGGGAGCTAACACCGGGGAGCTGTTTTTT. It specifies CASSIRQGANTGELFF.